The 27 T cell receptor beta chains reported below all come from one sample, sequenced in a study of blood T cell repertoires in COVID-19. Profiling relied on immunoSEQ multiplex PCR, and the TCRdb table lists in-frame clones only, not all of them. The sample yields approximately 90,000 clones, about 89% seen once. The sample consisted of peripheral blood. The receptor source for this set is a woman in her sixties or seventies with acute or convalescent COVID-19.

The V gene is TRBV3-1 (or the pseudogene TRBV3-2), the J gene TRBJ1-1; D is ambiguous. Germline V gene sequence: CDR1 LGHDT, CDR2 YNNKEL (reference sequence). Deletions cut 4 bases from V and 2 bases from J, with 11 bases between. The CDR3 runs 14 residues. CDR3 bases: TGTGCCAGCAGCCCCTCGCACAGCAACACTGAAGCTTTCTTT. It yields the protein CASSPSHSNTEAFF.

The chain is built from TRBV25-1 and TRBJ1-1; TRBD1 matches 8 bases. CDR1 is MGHDK and CDR2 is SYGVNS in the germline V gene. The CDR3 sequence is 11 residues long. Germline trimming cut 6 bases from V and 11 bases from J; bases unmatched to any gene: 5. The CDR3: CASRTGAAAFF. The CDR3 nucleotides read TGTGCCAGCAGGACAGGGGCGGCGGCTTTCTTT.

The rearrangement links TRBV2 to TRBJ2-4; 8 bases align to TRBD1. After removal of 2 bases from V and 8 bases from J, the junction contained 5 bases not matched to a gene. The germline V gene has CDR1 SNHLY and CDR2 FYNNEI. The CDR3 contains 14 residues. The CDR3 loop is CASSEQGARDIQYF. Written as DNA, the CDR3 is TGTGCCAGCAGTGAACAGGGGGCGAGGGACATTCAGTACTTC.

This clone has just one count. This rearrangement joins TRBV28 to TRBJ2-7, with D perhaps TRBD1 (5 bases). Germline V gives CDR1 MDHEN, CDR2 SYDVKM. The CDR3 spans 11 residues. Trimming took off 10 bases at V and 6 bases at J, with 13 bases between the two ends. The CDR3 region is CATRPRVEQYF. CDR3 DNA: TGTGCCACCAGGCCCAGGGTCGAGCAGTACTTC.

The chain uses TRBV7-9 and TRBJ1-1; 8 bases align to TRBD1. Germline V gene sequence: CDR1 SEHNR, CDR2 FQNEAQ (reference sequence). V shed 5 bases, J shed 1 base, and the junction held 6 bases outside the gene matches. The CDR3 is made up of 15 amino acids. The DNA of the CDR3 is TGTGCCAGCAGCCGGGGCGACAGGGGGAACACTGAAGCTTTCTTT. Amino acid sequence: CASSRGDRGNTEAFF.

In DNA form, the CDR3 reads TGTGCCAGCAGCGAGGGGGAGGGTCGGATTTTCATGAACACTGAAGCTTTCTTT. The encoded protein is CASSEGEGRIFMNTEAFF. The J gene is TRBJ1-1, the V gene TRBV9; possible D gene TRBD1, 6 bases. This CDR3 comprises 18 residues. The germline V and J ends were trimmed by 3 bases and 0 bases, with 21 bases remaining between them. Germline CDR1 is SGDLS and CDR2 is YYNGEE.

This clone was seen a few times. The chain links TRBV6-6 to TRBJ2-7, with D tentatively TRBD1 (5 bases). The CDR3 is 14 amino acids. CDR1 and CDR2 (germline): MNHNY, SVGAGI (reference sequence). V shed 5 bases and J shed 1 base, with 12 bases lying between them. The CDR3 DNA follows: TGTGCCAGCAGTGGCAGACAGAATTCCTACGAGCAGTACTTC. Its translation: CASSGRQNSYEQYF.

This chain links TRBV6-5 with TRBJ1-2; the D gene is possibly TRBD1 (5 bases). CDR1 and CDR2 from the germline V gene are MNHEY and SVGAGI. The CDR3 consists of 12 residues. Trimming stripped 6 bases from V and 5 bases from J, with 10 bases between. CDR3 loop: CASSGTRYGYTF. Here the CDR3 DNA reads TGTGCCAGCAGCGGGACTCGATATGGCTACACCTTC.

This sequence joins TRBV19 and TRBJ1-5; D uncertain. In germline, CDR1 is LNHDA, CDR2 SQIVND (reference sequence). V lost 4 bases and J 5 bases, leaving 6 bases between the germline ends. The CDR3 contains 12 residues. This CDR3 reads CASSKQDQPQHF. The CDR3 nucleotides are TGTGCCAGTAGTAAACAAGATCAGCCCCAGCATTTT.

This sequence joins TRBV7-9 and TRBJ1-2; D perhaps matches TRBD1 (6 bases). Per the germline V gene, CDR1 is SEHNR and CDR2 is FQNEAQ (reference sequence). V was cut by 5 bases and J by 7 bases, with 14 bases left in between. The CDR3 totals 13 residues. DNA for the CDR3: TGTGCCAGCAGCAGGGGAGGGACATTTGGCTACACCTTC. This gives the protein CASSRGGTFGYTF.

This clone was seen only a few times. The rearrangement links TRBV3-1 (or the pseudogene TRBV3-2) to TRBJ1-3; weak D call: TRBD1 (6 bases). Germline V gene lookup returns CDR1 LGHDT and CDR2 YNNKEL (reference sequence). CDR3 length equals 15 residues. V was shortened by 7 bases and J by 0 bases, with 13 bases between the two germline ends. CDR3 sequence: CASTGGALSGNTIYF. CDR3 nucleotides: TGTGCCAGCACGGGGGGGGCCCTCTCTGGAAACACCATATATTTT.

The V gene is TRBV6-5, the J gene TRBJ1-6; 8 bases are shared with TRBD1. The CDR3 totals 13 residues. Losses at the gene ends were 9 bases for V and 12 bases for J; bases not matched to a gene: 10. The germline CDR1 and CDR2 sequences are MNHEY and SVGAGI. The CDR3 coding sequence is TGTGCCAGTACGACAGGGGTTGCGGGACCCCTCCACTTT. This sequence encodes CASTTGVAGPLHF.

This rearrangement joins TRBV5-1 to TRBJ2-3; TRBD2 agrees at 13 bases. Germline CDR1 and CDR2: SGHRS and YFSETQ. The CDR3 consists of 18 residues. Germline trimming cut 2 bases from V and 5 bases from J; bases unmatched to any gene: 11. The CDR3 sequence: CASSFGPGLAGVGDTQYF. Written as DNA, the CDR3 is TGCGCCAGCAGCTTCGGCCCCGGACTAGCGGGAGTTGGAGATACGCAGTATTTT.

The CDR3 reads CASSQEQGAAGANVLTF. CDR3 sequence (DNA): TGCGCCAGCAGCCAAGAACAGGGGGCCGCTGGGGCCAACGTCCTGACTTTC. V gene TRBV4-1 combines with J gene TRBJ2-6; 9 nucleotides line up with TRBD1. This CDR3 region has 17 residues. Germline V gene sequence: CDR1 MGHRA, CDR2 YSYEKL. The trim removed 0 bases at V and 2 bases at J, leaving 2 bases unmatched.

The chain uses TRBV4-2 and TRBJ2-3; 9 bases agree with TRBD2. Germline lookup yields CDR1 LGHNA and CDR2 YNFKEQ. With 0 bases clipped from V and 6 bases from J, the junction kept 7 bases outside the gene matches. The CDR3 contains 16 residues. The CDR3 DNA is TGTGCCAGCAGCCAAGACGGCCTAGCGGGACCCGATACGCAGTATTTT. Amino acids: CASSQDGLAGPDTQYF.

The chain employs TRBV5-1 and TRBJ2-7, with 8 bases fitting TRBD1. V lost 2 bases to trimming and J lost 3 bases; unmatched junction nucleotides: 7. The CDR3 contains 15 residues. Germline V CDR1 and CDR2: SGHRS, YFSETQ. CDR3 protein: CASSLMTGEVYEQYF. The CDR3, as DNA: TGCGCCAGCAGCTTAATGACAGGGGAGGTCTACGAGCAGTACTTC.

This sequence joins TRBV19 and TRBJ1-6; D not certain. Trimming shortened V by 3 bases and J by 13 bases, and 13 bases separated the two germline ends. The CDR3 loop spans 13 amino acids. Germline CDR1 LNHDA, CDR2 SQIVND (reference sequence). The DNA for the CDR3 is TGTGCCAGTAGTATTCCGGAGTCGGGGCCCCTCCACTTT. This codes for CASSIPESGPLHF. Full variable domain (outside the CDR3, taken from reference TRBV19 and TRBJ1-6): DGGITQSPKYLFRKEGQNVTLSCEQNLNHDAMYWYRQDPGQGLRLIYYSQIVNDFQKGDIAEGYSVSREKKESFPLTVTSAQKNPTAFYLCASSIPESGPLHFGNGTRLTVT.

This chain joins TRBV18 and TRBJ1-1, with 9 bases that match TRBD1. The CDR3 extends over 16 amino acids. Germline loops: CDR1 KGHSH, CDR2 LQKENI. V lost 2 bases, J lost 6 bases, and 10 bases stayed unmatched. The CDR3 sequence: CASSPEAIDRGAEAFF. CDR3 bases: TGTGCCAGCTCACCAGAAGCGATCGACAGGGGGGCTGAAGCTTTCTTT.

V gene TRBV25-1 combines with J gene TRBJ1-4; maybe TRBD1 (5 bases). Trimming cost V 3 bases and J 2 bases, with 16 bases left between them. Germline V gene lookup returns CDR1 MGHDK and CDR2 SYGVNS. The CDR3 is 17 amino acids. The CDR3 loop reads CASSDRGRGVTNEKLFF. The CDR3, as DNA: TGTGCCAGCAGTGACCGAGGGCGGGGCGTGACTAATGAAAAACTGTTTTTT.

The chain combines TRBV28 with TRBJ2-3; 12 bases align to TRBD2. CDR3 length equals 17 residues. V shed 5 bases, J shed 3 bases, and the junction held 9 bases outside the gene matches. Looked up from germline, CDR1 is MDHEN and CDR2 is SYDVKM. In DNA, the CDR3 is TGTGCCAGCAGTGCCCTGACTAGCGGGAGTAGGACAGATACGCAGTATTTT. This gives the protein CASSALTSGSRTDTQYF. The variable domain in full, with the rest retrieved from reference TRBV28 and TRBJ2-3, is DVKVTQSSRYLVKRTGEKVFLECVQDMDHENMFWYRQDPGLGLRLIYFSYDVKMKEKGDIPEGYSVSREKKERFSLILESASTNQTSMYLCASSALTSGSRTDTQYFGPGTRLTVL.

This chain connects TRBV11-3 to TRBJ1-5, with D perhaps matching TRBD1 (5 bases). The germline V and J ends were trimmed by 2 bases and 4 bases, with 15 bases remaining between them. This CDR3 comprises 16 residues. Germline assignment: CDR1 SGHNT and CDR2 YENEEA. CDR3 nucleotides: TGTGCCAGCAGCTTACTCTACGGGGGTATGAATCAGCCCCAGCATTTT. Translated: CASSLLYGGMNQPQHF.

The chain employs TRBV15 and TRBJ1-2, with D tentatively TRBD1 (5 bases). Germline V gene lookup returns CDR1 LNHNV and CDR2 YYDKDF (reference sequence). V was shortened by 0 bases and J by 4 bases, with 6 bases between the two germline ends. CDR3 size: 13 residues. CDR3 DNA: TGTGCCACCAGCAGAGAGCAGGGCTATGGCTACACCTTC. As protein: CATSREQGYGYTF.

The V gene is TRBV30, the J gene TRBJ1-3, with a weak D call TRBD1 (5 bases). Trimming took 8 bases from V and 2 from J, leaving 22 bases between them. This CDR3 is built from 16 residues. Germline V gene lookup returns CDR1 GTSNPN and CDR2 SVGIG (reference sequence). This CDR3 reads CAGLNSGWRAGNTIYF. As DNA, the CDR3 is TGTGCCGGCCTGAACTCAGGGTGGAGGGCTGGAAACACCATATATTTT.

J is TRBJ1-2 and V is TRBV29-1, with 11 positions matching TRBD1. V lost 3 bases to trimming and J lost 5 bases; unmatched junction nucleotides: 2. Germline V gene lookup returns CDR1 SQVTM and CDR2 ANQGSEA. This CDR3 has 13 residues. The DNA of the CDR3 is TGCAGCGTTGAGGGGACAGGGGGATATGGCTACACCTTC. It encodes CSVEGTGGYGYTF.

The chain has TRBV10-3 and TRBJ1-2; 10 bases align to TRBD1. With V trimmed by 0 bases and J by 7 bases, 5 bases remained unmatched. Germline V gene sequence: CDR1 ENHRY, CDR2 SYGVKD. The CDR3 length is 15 residues. For the CDR3, the DNA is TGTGCCATCAGTGAGTCCTCGACAGGGGGCCGTGGCTACACCTTC. It specifies CAISESSTGGRGYTF.

The rearrangement joins TRBV2 to TRBJ2-1, with 8 bases fitting TRBD1. The CDR3 extends over 14 amino acids. The germline CDR1 and CDR2 sequences are SNHLY and FYNNEI. V lost 7 bases, J lost 0 bases, and 2 bases stayed unmatched. The CDR3 bases are TGTGCCAGCACTACAGGGGGCTCCTACAATGAGCAGTTCTTC. It yields the protein CASTTGGSYNEQFF.

V is TRBV18 and J is TRBJ2-2, with TRBD1 matching over 7 bases. Germline CDR1 and CDR2: KGHSH and LQKENI. J was trimmed by 0 bases and V by 4 bases; bases with no gene match: 5. The CDR3 has 16 residues. The CDR3: CASSLQGTTNTGELFF. The CDR3 DNA is TGTGCCAGCTCACTACAGGGGACAACGAACACCGGGGAGCTGTTTTTT.